This T cell receptor beta chain was captured in a study of blood T cell repertoires in COVID-19. Study-level information: The United States, Italy and Spain were the sources of the acute and convalescent COVID-19 samples.

Adults between about 18 and 95 years of age took part from 24 US areas. Donors in Cohort 3 counted as recovered after two negative PCRs, clearance, or symptom resolution. Per the authors' pipeline: Estimation of nucleated cell counts was performed using reference gene primer amplification. Profiling relied on immunoSEQ multiplex PCR, and the TCRdb table lists in-frame clones only, not all of them. V, J and clone size derive from that table, while D and trimming were established from the DNA sequence. The data show roughly 260,000 clones, with around nine tenths seen just once and approximately 2.4% held by the top ten. The source is a woman aged 18 to 35 who had recovered from COVID-19. The sequenced material came from PBMCs or T cells enriched from blood (not recorded which).

The CDR3 nucleotides read TGTGCCACCAGCACAGACCTAGCCCCCGAGACCCAGTACTTC. Amino acids: CATSTDLAPETQYF. The genes are TRBV15 and TRBJ2-5, with D possibly TRBD2 on 5 matching bases. CDR3 length equals 14 residues. V lost 4 bases to trimming and J lost 5 bases, with 14 bases between them. The germline CDR1 and CDR2 sequences are LNHNV and YYDKDF (reference sequence).